These 9 T cell receptor beta chains were all obtained from the same sample, sequenced in a study of T cells in Graves' hyperthyroidism and ophthalmopathy. The source material, RNA transcripts, was used to amplify TCR beta CDR3 regions. The TCR CDR3 first-round RT-PCR relied on the HTBI primer set. TCRdb independently ran MiXCR on the multiplex PCR reads; one entry per CDR3 protein. The sample records about 380,000 distinct CDR3 sequences, around 13% being singletons. Source material: blood. Receptor source: a woman aged 55-75 years with Graves' hyperthyroidism.

This clonotype appeared a few times. The rearrangement links TRBV6-1 to TRBJ2-3; 9 bases fit TRBD2. This CDR3 is built from 16 residues. Germline V gives CDR1 MNHNS, CDR2 SASEGT. V shed 3 bases, J shed 2 bases, and the junction held 6 bases outside the gene matches. The CDR3 nucleotides are TGTGCCAGCAGTGATGGAGCGGGAGGAACCACAGATACGCAGTATTTT. Translated: CASSDGAGGTTDTQYF.

Ten or more counts support this clonotype. The chain uses TRBV30 and TRBJ2-3; D gene unclear. The CDR3 is 12 amino acids. V was shortened by 6 bases and J by 1 base, with 8 bases between the two germline ends. The germline CDR1 and CDR2 sequences are GTSNPN and SVGIG (reference sequence). The CDR3 spells CACLTRTDTQYF. CDR3 sequence (DNA): TGTGCCTGTCTAACTCGCACAGATACGCAGTATTTT.

This chain uses TRBV7-9 with TRBJ2-3, with D possibly being TRBD2 (6 bases). CDR1 SEHNR and CDR2 FQNEAQ come from the germline V gene (reference sequence). The germline V and J ends were trimmed by 1 base and 4 bases, with 9 bases remaining between them. The CDR3 sequence is 14 residues long. DNA of the CDR3: TGTGCCAGCAGCTTAGGGCCGGGGGCAGATACGCAGTATTTT. Protein product: CASSLGPGADTQYF.

The sample holds many counts of this clonotype. The chain recombines TRBV18 with TRBJ1-1; D might be TRBD1 (5 bases). The CDR3 consists of 13 residues. The germline CDR1 and CDR2 sequences are KGHSH and LQKENI. Trimming took off 4 bases at V and 7 bases at J, with 13 bases between the two ends. DNA of the CDR3: TGTGCCAGCTCACGAGATACGGGGCGTGAAGCTTTCTTT. It translates to CASSRDTGREAFF. Full variable domain (outside the CDR3, taken from reference TRBV18 and TRBJ1-1): NAGVMQNPRHLVRRRGQEARLRCSPMKGHSHVYWYRQLPEEGLKFMVYLQKENIIDESGMPKERFSAEFPKEGPSILRIQQVVRGDSAAYFCASSRDTGREAFFGQGTRLTVV.

The V and J genes are TRBV20-1 and TRBJ1-1; a weak D match, TRBD1 (6 bases). This CDR3 has 13 amino acids. CDR1 and CDR2 (germline): DFQATT, SNEGSKA (reference sequence). Trimming pared 3 bases from V and 1 base from J, leaving 9 bases between. CDR3: CSASQGSNTEAFF. CDR3 DNA: TGCAGTGCTAGTCAGGGGTCGAACACTGAAGCTTTCTTT.

At least ten counts were recorded for this clonotype. The J gene is TRBJ2-7, the V gene TRBV12-3 or TRBV12-4; D perhaps matches TRBD2 (6 bases). V lost 6 bases and J 4 bases, leaving 16 bases between the germline ends. CDR3 length: 14 residues. The CDR3, as DNA: TGTGCCAGCAGCTCGGGGGTGGATACTTACGAGCAGTACTTC. It encodes CASSSGVDTYEQYF.

This clonotype was found a few times. V and J are TRBV6-1 and TRBJ2-1; D unclear. The CDR3 has 13 amino acids. Trimming stripped 4 bases from V and 6 bases from J, with 10 bases between. The germline V gene encodes CDR1 MNHNS and CDR2 SASEGT. The CDR3 loop is CASSVSLVNEQFF. CDR3 DNA sequence: TGTGCCAGCAGTGTGAGCCTTGTCAATGAGCAGTTCTTC.

In its sample, this clonotype was seen many times. This chain uses TRBV5-1 with TRBJ1-1, with TRBD1 identical over 7 bases. After removal of 0 bases from V and 6 bases from J, the junction contained 2 bases not matched to a gene. This CDR3 spans 13 amino acids. In germline, CDR1 is SGHRS, CDR2 YFSETQ. The CDR3, as DNA: TGCGCCAGCAGCTTGGGACAGGGCCCTGAAGCTTTCTTT. Its protein is CASSLGQGPEAFF.

The table lists this clonotype with a few counts. The CDR3 loop is CATSGDGVSTDTQYF. The CDR3 coding sequence is TGTGCCACCAGTGGGGACGGAGTTAGCACAGATACGCAGTATTTT. The J gene is TRBJ2-3, the V gene TRBV24-1; D may be TRBD1 or TRBD2 (5 bases each). The CDR3 contains 15 residues. Germline CDR1 reads KGHDR; CDR2 reads SFDVKD. Trimming stripped 5 bases from V and 0 bases from J, with 11 bases between.